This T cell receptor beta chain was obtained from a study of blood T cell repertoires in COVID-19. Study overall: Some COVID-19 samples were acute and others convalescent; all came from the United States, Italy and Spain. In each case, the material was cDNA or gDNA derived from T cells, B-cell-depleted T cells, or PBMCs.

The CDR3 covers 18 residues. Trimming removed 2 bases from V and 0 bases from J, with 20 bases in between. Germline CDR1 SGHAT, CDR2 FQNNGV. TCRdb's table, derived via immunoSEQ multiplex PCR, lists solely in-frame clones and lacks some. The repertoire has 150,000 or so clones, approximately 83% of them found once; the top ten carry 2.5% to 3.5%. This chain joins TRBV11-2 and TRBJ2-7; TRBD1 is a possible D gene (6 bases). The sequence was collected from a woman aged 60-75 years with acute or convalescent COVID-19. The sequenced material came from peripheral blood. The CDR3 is CASSLSGAAGASSYEQYF. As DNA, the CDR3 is TGTGCCAGCAGCTTATCTGGGGCGGCAGGGGCGAGCTCCTACGAGCAGTACTTC.